This T cell receptor beta chain was documented in a study of beta chain features in type 1 diabetes. The study reverse transcribed the entire isolated RNA, so it sequenced expressed TCRB transcripts. TCRdb's table, derived via immunoSEQ multiplex PCR, lists solely in-frame clones and lacks some. Here the sample spans hundreds of thousands of clones, over 11% being singletons. Study outcomes and limitations: Since sequencing was performed on cDNA, cells with high TCR expression could be over-represented. All four CD4+ subsets from Type 1 diabetes patients carried moderately but significantly shorter TCRB CDR3s. Among patients, naive, central memory and Treg TCRB repertoires appeared more similar than among healthy donors.

Germline assignment: CDR1 SGHTA and CDR2 FQGNSA. V was shortened by 0 bases and J by 7 bases, with 12 bases between the two germline ends. This CDR3 has 14 residues. This clone was picked up a small number of times. Its antigen is not known. The chain links TRBV7-2 to TRBJ2-5; tentative D call: TRBD2 (6 bases). The sequence was collected from a man aged 18-30 years with type 1 diabetes. Material for sequencing was naive CD4+ T cells from blood. CDR3 sequence: CASSLARLGGTQYF. CDR3 nucleotide sequence: TGTGCCAGCAGCTTAGCGAGATTGGGGGGGACCCAGTACTTC.